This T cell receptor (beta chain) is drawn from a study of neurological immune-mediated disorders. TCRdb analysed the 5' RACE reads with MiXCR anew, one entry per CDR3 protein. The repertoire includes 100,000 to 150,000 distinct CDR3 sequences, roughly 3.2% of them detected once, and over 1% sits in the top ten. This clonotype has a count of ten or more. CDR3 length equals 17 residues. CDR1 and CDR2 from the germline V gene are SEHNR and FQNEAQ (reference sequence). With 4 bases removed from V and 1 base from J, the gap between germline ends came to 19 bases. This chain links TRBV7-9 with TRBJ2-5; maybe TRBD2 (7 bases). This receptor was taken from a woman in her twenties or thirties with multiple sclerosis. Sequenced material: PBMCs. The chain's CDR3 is CASSSSWRGPFQETQYF. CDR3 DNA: TGTGCCAGCAGCTCGAGCTGGCGGGGGCCCTTCCAAGAGACCCAGTACTTC.